These T cell receptor beta chains were read from a single sample in a study of blood T cells in healthy people across ages. Each CDR3 protein gets one entry after TCRdb re-called the 5' RACE reads with MiXCR. The data contain about 780,000 distinct CDR3 sequences, under 30% of them seen just once; the ten biggest clones take up 3%. Another study also made use of these data, one on T cells of mothers and their children.

Input material: blood. The receptor set was obtained from a boy between 10 and 17 years old in good health. Each CDR3 is given with its conserved first and last residue. A D gene is named only where the DNA matches it firmly. Clone size is not always given. Where it is, it says once, few, many or a class for expanded clones.

V: TRBV20-1
length: 15
J: TRBJ1-4
D: .
size: few
DNA: TGCAGTGCTAGTGTCAGCGGTGGAACTAATGAAAAACTGTTTTTT
CDR3: CSASVSGGTNEKLFF

V: TRBV5-1
length: 18
J: TRBJ1-2
D: TRBD1
size: few
DNA: TGCGCCAGCAGCTTGGCCGGGGGGACAGGGAGATATCCTGGCGGCTACACCTTC
CDR3: CASSLAGGTGRYPGGYTF

V: TRBV4-2
length: 15
J: TRBJ2-7
D: .
size: .
DNA: TGTGCCAGCAGCCAAGATGTATCCAGCTCCTACGAGCAGTACTTC
CDR3: CASSQDVSSSYEQYF

V: TRBV12-5
length: 15
J: TRBJ2-1
D: TRBD1
size: .
DNA: TGTGCTAGTGCTCTGGGACAGGAACTGTACAATGAGCAGTTCTTC
CDR3: CASALGQELYNEQFF

V: TRBV27
length: 15
J: TRBJ2-1
D: .
size: .
DNA: TGTGCCAGCAGTTCCTTGGGGGGGCCCCACAATGAGCAGTTCTTC
CDR3: CASSSLGGPHNEQFF

V: TRBV12-3/TRBV12-4
length: 16
J: TRBJ2-6
D: .
size: few
DNA: TGTGCCAGCAGTTTACACGCGGTCTCTGGGGCCAACGTCCTGACTTTC
CDR3: CASSLHAVSGANVLTF

V: TRBV7-9
length: 14
J: TRBJ1-1
D: .
size: .
DNA: TGTGCCAGCAGCACTCTCAAGATGAACACTGAAGCTTTCTTT
CDR3: CASSTLKMNTEAFF

V: TRBV20-1
length: 13
J: TRBJ2-5
D: .
size: .
DNA: TGCAGTGCTAGAGATCTGGCAGAAGAGACCCAGTACTTC
CDR3: CSARDLAEETQYF

V: TRBV7-9
length: 14
J: TRBJ2-1
D: .
size: few
DNA: TGTACCAGCAGCTTACCCCCCATTGAGGATGAGCAGTTCTTC
CDR3: CTSSLPPIEDEQFF

V: TRBV12-3/TRBV12-4
length: 15
J: TRBJ2-7
D: .
size: .
DNA: TGTGCCAGCAGTCTTAAGGCCACAGGGAGGTACGAGCAGTACTTC
CDR3: CASSLKATGRYEQYF

V: TRBV20-1
length: 12
J: TRBJ2-5
D: .
size: .
DNA: TGCAGTGCTAGTGAGGCGGGGGAGACCCAGTACTTC
CDR3: CSASEAGETQYF

V: TRBV29-1
length: 14
J: TRBJ2-7
D: .
size: .
DNA: TGCAGCGGTACCAGTGGTCTCGTTATGAGCGAGCAGTACTTC
CDR3: CSGTSGLVMSEQYF

V: TRBV9
length: 14
J: TRBJ1-6
D: .
size: .
DNA: TGTGCCAGCAGCGTAGCCCAGGGGAATTCACCCCTCCACTTT
CDR3: CASSVAQGNSPLHF

V: TRBV18
length: 15
J: TRBJ1-2
D: .
size: .
DNA: TGTGCCAGCTCATCAGGTCAGGGACTCGGCTATGGCTACACCTTC
CDR3: CASSSGQGLGYGYTF

V: TRBV11-2
length: 15
J: TRBJ2-1
D: .
size: .
DNA: TGTGCCAGCAGCACAGGGTCCCTTCGCTACAATGAGCAGTTCTTC
CDR3: CASSTGSLRYNEQFF

V: TRBV4-2
length: 17
J: TRBJ1-4
D: TRBD1
size: many
DNA: TGTGCCAGCAGCCAAGAGCCCCAGGGGGCTAGTAATGAAAAACTGTTTTTT
CDR3: CASSQEPQGASNEKLFF

V: TRBV14
length: 15
J: TRBJ2-3
D: .
size: .
DNA: TGTGCCAGCAGCCAAGATTGGCGGTCCCCGGATACGCAGTATTTT
CDR3: CASSQDWRSPDTQYF

V: TRBV3-1
length: 15
J: TRBJ2-7
D: TRBD2
size: few
DNA: TGTGCCAGCAGCCAGGAGCGGGGGACTTTCGACGAGCAGTACTTC
CDR3: CASSQERGTFDEQYF

V: TRBV12-3/TRBV12-4
length: 15
J: TRBJ2-2
D: TRBD2
size: .
DNA: TGTGCCAGCAGTGCTACTACTAGCGGGCTAGGGGAGCTGTTTTTT
CDR3: CASSATTSGLGELFF

V: TRBV6-5
length: 14
J: TRBJ1-4
D: .
size: few
DNA: TGTGCCAGCAGTACCACAGGCAACCCTGAAAAACTGTTTTTT
CDR3: CASSTTGNPEKLFF

V: TRBV12-3/TRBV12-4
length: 14
J: TRBJ1-4
D: .
size: few
DNA: TGTGCCAGCGGGGGAAACGGCCACCCTGAAAAACTGTTTTTT
CDR3: CASGGNGHPEKLFF

V: TRBV7-9
length: 15
J: TRBJ2-7
D: TRBD2
size: .
DNA: TGTGCCAGCAGCTTAAAAGGACTAGGGGTAGGAGAGCAGTACTTC
CDR3: CASSLKGLGVGEQYF

V: TRBV5-1
length: 14
J: TRBJ2-1
D: .
size: .
DNA: TGCGCCAGCAGCTTAGGACGGGCGAGGGATGAGCAGTTCTTC
CDR3: CASSLGRARDEQFF

V: TRBV20-1
length: 13
J: TRBJ2-1
D: .
size: few
DNA: TGCAGTGCTAGATTGTTCAGAGCAAATGAGCAGTTCTTC
CDR3: CSARLFRANEQFF

V: TRBV28
length: 14
J: TRBJ1-1
D: TRBD1
size: once
DNA: TGTGCCAGCAGTTTTCGAACAGGGGGCGGGGGAGCTTTCTTT
CDR3: CASSFRTGGGGAFF

V: TRBV11-1
length: 15
J: TRBJ2-5
D: TRBD2
size: .
DNA: TGTGCCAGCAGCCCGAGCGGGGGGGCCAGAGAGACCCAGTACTTC
CDR3: CASSPSGGARETQYF

V: TRBV7-2
length: 16
J: TRBJ2-2
D: TRBD2
size: few
DNA: TGTGCCAGCAGTCTAGAAGGGCTAGCGGGCACCGGGGAGCTGTTTTTT
CDR3: CASSLEGLAGTGELFF

V: TRBV12-3/TRBV12-4
length: 15
J: TRBJ2-1
D: TRBD2
size: few
DNA: TGTGCCAGCACCTTTGGGAGCGGGGGGGACAATGAGCAGTTCTTC
CDR3: CASTFGSGGDNEQFF

V: TRBV28
length: 13
J: TRBJ1-2
D: .
size: many
DNA: TGTGCCAGCAGTTCAACAGGGAGCTATGGCTACACCTTC
CDR3: CASSSTGSYGYTF

V: TRBV18
length: 13
J: TRBJ2-7
D: TRBD1
size: few
DNA: TGTGCCAGCTCACCCGACAGGGGCGGCGAGCAGTACTTC
CDR3: CASSPDRGGEQYF

V: TRBV20-1
length: 11
J: TRBJ1-1
D: .
size: .
DNA: TGCAGTGCTAGTGGGGACACTGAAGTTTTCTTT
CDR3: CSASGDTEVFF

V: TRBV28
length: 13
J: TRBJ1-1
D: .
size: .
DNA: TGTGCCAGCAGTTTAACGGGGGAGTCGGAAGCTTTCTTT
CDR3: CASSLTGESEAFF

V: TRBV2
length: 14
J: TRBJ2-1
D: TRBD2
size: .
DNA: TGTGCCAGCAGTGAGGGGACTAGATACAATGAGCAGTTCTTC
CDR3: CASSEGTRYNEQFF

V: TRBV18
length: 11
J: TRBJ1-1
D: .
size: few
DNA: TGTGCCAGCTCACCAAAGCGTGAAGCTTTCTTT
CDR3: CASSPKREAFF

V: TRBV3-1
length: 15
J: TRBJ1-5
D: .
size: few
DNA: TGTGCCAGCAGCCCCCTACCGGGGTTTTCAAAGCCCCAGCATTTT
CDR3: CASSPLPGFSKPQHF

V: TRBV5-1
length: 16
J: TRBJ2-5
D: TRBD2
size: once
DNA: TGCGCCAGCAGCGAAACTAGCGGGGGCTTCCAAGAGACCCAGTACTTC
CDR3: CASSETSGGFQETQYF

V: TRBV10-3
length: 10
J: TRBJ2-7
D: .
size: few
DNA: TGTGCCATCAGTGAGGTAGCCTTCTACTTC
CDR3: CAISEVAFYF

V: TRBV19
length: 15
J: TRBJ1-2
D: .
size: .
DNA: TGTGCCAGTAGAACATCCTCCGCAGCTAACTATGGCTACACCTTC
CDR3: CASRTSSAANYGYTF

V: TRBV12-3/TRBV12-4
length: 12
J: TRBJ2-2
D: .
size: .
DNA: TGTGCCAGCAGAGGGGACCTCGGGGAGCTGTTTTTT
CDR3: CASRGDLGELFF

V: TRBV6-5
length: 16
J: TRBJ2-1
D: TRBD2
size: .
DNA: TGTGCCAGCAGTCACCCCAGGGCGGGGGGGCTTGTTGAGCAGTTCTTC
CDR3: CASSHPRAGGLVEQFF

V: TRBV7-3
length: 15
J: TRBJ2-1
D: TRBD2
size: few
DNA: TGTGCCAGCAGCAATGGACTAGCGGGGTACAATGAGCAGTTCTTC
CDR3: CASSNGLAGYNEQFF